This is a list of T cell receptor beta chains from one sample in a study of blood T cell repertoires in COVID-19. Measured with immunoSEQ multiplex PCR; TCRdb has only the in-frame clones, and not every one. The sample records about 240,000 clones, under 85% being singletons. The sample was peripheral blood. All receptors come from a human donor in a cohort sampled during active COVID-19. CDR3s include the opening cysteine and the closing phenylalanine or tryptophan. A D gene is named only where the DNA matches it firmly. Size values are once, few and many counts, or a class for expanded clones, and some rows have none.

NA,TRBV27,TRBJ1-6,NA,TGTGCCAGCAGTCCCCGGCAGGCCCACTCACCCCTCCACTTT,CASSPRQAHSPLHF
once,TRBV7-9,TRBJ1-5,TRBD1,TGTGCCAGCAGCTCGGACAGGGGGCCGGATCAGCCCCAGCATTTT,CASSSDRGPDQPQHF
NA,TRBV25-1,TRBJ1-2,NA,TGTGCCAGCAGTGGATCCGGGACACTGGCCGTCTATGGCTACACCTTC,CASSGSGTLAVYGYTF
NA,TRBV4-1,TRBJ2-7,TRBD1,TGCGCCAGCAGCCGGGACAGGGGGCGTGAGCAGTACTTC,CASSRDRGREQYF
NA,TRBV9,TRBJ2-4,NA,TGTGCCAGCAGCGTAGGGGTAGGGAGAAACATTCAGTACTTC,CASSVGVGRNIQYF
few,TRBV5-8,TRBJ1-5,NA,TGTGCCAGCAGCTTCATTGGGCGCAGGGCTCGTCAGCCCCAGCATTTT,CASSFIGRRARQPQHF
NA,TRBV4-2,TRBJ2-5,NA,TGTGCCAGCAGCCAAGAGGTGACAGGCGTCCAAGAGACCCAGTACTTC,CASSQEVTGVQETQYF
NA,TRBV6-5,TRBJ1-1,NA,TGTGCCAGCGGGACTAGCGGGAGGGCCATACAAGCTTTCTTT,CASGTSGRAIQAFF
once,TRBV19,TRBJ2-2,TRBD2,TGTGCCAGTAGTATACGGCTAGCGGGGGCCGGCACCACCGGGGAGCTGTTTTTT,CASSIRLAGAGTTGELFF
NA,TRBV18,TRBJ2-2,TRBD1,TGTGCCAGCTCACCAGGGACAGAGAACACCGGGGAGCTGTTTTTT,CASSPGTENTGELFF
NA,TRBV27,TRBJ2-5,NA,TGTGCCAGCAGTCACTCGACAGGCTACCAAGAGACCCAGTACTTC,CASSHSTGYQETQYF
NA,TRBV27,TRBJ2-2,TRBD1,TGTGCCAGCAGATCGAGACAGGGGAACACCGGGGAGCTGTTTTTT,CASRSRQGNTGELFF
NA,TRBV27,TRBJ2-5,TRBD2,TGTGCCAGCAAATTAGGCGGGGGACCACAAGAGACCCAGTACTTC,CASKLGGGPQETQYF
NA,TRBV12-5,TRBJ1-5,NA,TGTGCTAGTGATGAGGGGGACCAGCCCCAGCATTTT,CASDEGDQPQHF
NA,TRBV7-6,TRBJ1-1,NA,TGTGCCAGCAGCGAAGCTGGGAACACTGAAGCTTTCTTT,CASSEAGNTEAFF
NA,TRBV28,TRBJ2-7,NA,TGTGCCAGCAGTTTGACTAGTTTTGGGCAGTACTTC,CASSLTSFGQYF
few,TRBV9,TRBJ2-5,NA,TGTGCCAGCAGCGTAGGGCCTGGTGGGACCCAGTACTTC,CASSVGPGGTQYF
NA,TRBV7-9,TRBJ2-7,TRBD1,TGTGCCAGCAGCCCTCGGACAGGGGTAGGGAACGAGCAGTACTTC,CASSPRTGVGNEQYF
NA,TRBV27,TRBJ1-1,NA,TGTGCCAGCAGTTTATGGGGCAGGGCTGAAGCTTTCTTT,CASSLWGRAEAFF
once,TRBV6-4,TRBJ1-6,NA,TGTGCCAGCAGTGACTCTGGGGGCCCGAATTCACCCCTCCACTTT,CASSDSGGPNSPLHF
NA,TRBV7-9,TRBJ2-2,NA,TGTGCCAGCAGCTTACAGGGGCAAGGCGGGGAGCTGTTTTTT,CASSLQGQGGELFF
NA,TRBV15,TRBJ2-1,TRBD1,TGTGCCACCAGCAGAGATCACAGGGGTCTTGGTTCAAGGTCGAGCGATGAGCAGTTCTTC,CATSRDHRGLGSRSSDEQFF
NA,TRBV14,TRBJ2-1,NA,TGTGCCAGCAGCCAAGGGTCAGGTATACTTTACAATGAGCAGTTCTTC,CASSQGSGILYNEQFF
NA,TRBV18,TRBJ1-1,NA,TGTGCCAGCTCACCTGCGACGGGTGAAGCTTTCTTT,CASSPATGEAFF
NA,TRBV18,TRBJ1-5,NA,TGTGCCAGCTCAGGCCCAGGGTCCCAGCATTTT,CASSGPGSQHF
NA,TRBV11-3,TRBJ2-3,NA,TGTGCCAGCAGCTTAAACAGGGTATCCGATACGCAGTATTTT,CASSLNRVSDTQYF
NA,TRBV28,TRBJ1-4,NA,TGTGCCAGCAGGGGCGGCGGGGAGCAGAGAGGAGGTGTGTTTTTT,CASRGGGEQRGGVFF
NA,TRBV5-8,TRBJ1-4,TRBD1,TGTGCCAGCAGCTGGGGGACAGGTCGGAATGAAAAACTGTTTTTT,CASSWGTGRNEKLFF
NA,TRBV27,TRBJ2-7,NA,TGTGCCAGCAGTCCCGGACTCTCTTCCTACGAGCAGTACTTC,CASSPGLSSYEQYF
medium-sized,TRBV3-1/TRBV3-2,TRBJ1-4,NA,TGTGCCAGCAGCCTGCGACAGACCAAAGCCGAAAAACTGTTTTTT,CASSLRQTKAEKLFF
NA,TRBV2,TRBJ1-2,NA,TGTGCCAGCAATACAGATGACTATGGCTACACCTTC,CASNTDDYGYTF
NA,TRBV6-1,TRBJ1-5,TRBD1,TGTGCCAGCAGTGGACCCGGGACAGGCGCTAATCAGCCCCAGCATTTT,CASSGPGTGANQPQHF
NA,TRBV2,TRBJ2-3,NA,TGTGCCAGCAGGCGGGGAACTTCACCAGATACGCAGTATTTT,CASRRGTSPDTQYF
NA,TRBV18,TRBJ2-5,NA,TGTGCCAGCTCTGTACAAGAGACCCAGTACTTC,CASSVQETQYF
NA,TRBV3-1/TRBV3-2,TRBJ2-4,NA,TGTGCCAGCAGCACACAGGGGGAGGGGGCCAAAAACATTCAGTACTTC,CASSTQGEGAKNIQYF
NA,TRBV18,TRBJ1-4,NA,TGTGCCAGCTCACCCCAGGGGCGGAAAGAAAAACTGTTTTTT,CASSPQGRKEKLFF
NA,TRBV3-1/TRBV3-2,TRBJ2-5,NA,TGTGCCAGCAGCCTCATCCCCCCGGGGGGCGACGGAGAGACCCAGTACTTC,CASSLIPPGGDGETQYF
NA,TRBV18,TRBJ2-2,NA,TGTGCCAGCTCACCGACTGTATCGGCGGCGGACACCGGGGAGCTGTTTTTT,CASSPTVSAADTGELFF
NA,TRBV11-2,TRBJ1-4,NA,TGTGCCAGCAGCCAAAACAGAGAGGAAAAACTGTTTTTT,CASSQNREEKLFF
NA,TRBV29-1,TRBJ2-4,NA,TGCAGCGTTGGAGAAGCCTTAGCCAAAAACATTCAGTACTTC,CSVGEALAKNIQYF
NA,TRBV27,TRBJ2-7,NA,TGTGCCAGCAGCCTGCGGGAGAGGGGGACCTACGAGCAGTACTTC,CASSLRERGTYEQYF
NA,TRBV6-5,TRBJ1-2,NA,TGTGCCAGCAGGAAAACAGACTATGGCTACACCTTC,CASRKTDYGYTF
NA,TRBV23-1,TRBJ1-4,NA,TGCGCCAGCAGCGTTTACCGTACAGGAGATAATGAAAAACTGTTTTTT,CASSVYRTGDNEKLFF
NA,TRBV19,TRBJ1-5,TRBD1,TGTGCCAGTAGTATTACAGGGGGCAATCAGCCCCAGCATTTT,CASSITGGNQPQHF
NA,TRBV28,TRBJ1-2,TRBD1,TGTGCCAGCAGTCCCCCGGGACAGGGCCCTTCAGGCTACACCTTC,CASSPPGQGPSGYTF
NA,TRBV5-4,TRBJ1-5,TRBD1,TGTGCCAGCAGCCAAGGACCGGGACAGGGTAAGAGCAATCAGCCCCAGCATTTT,CASSQGPGQGKSNQPQHF
NA,TRBV11-2,TRBJ2-5,NA,TGTGCCAGCAGCCGGGACACACAAGAGACCCAGTACTTC,CASSRDTQETQYF
NA,TRBV29-1,TRBJ2-3,NA,TGCAGCGTTGAGGACAAATTGGGCACAGATACGCAGTATTTT,CSVEDKLGTDTQYF
NA,TRBV5-8,TRBJ1-1,TRBD1,TGTGCCAGCAGCTTGTACAGGGGCACTGAAGCTTTCTTT,CASSLYRGTEAFF
NA,TRBV19,TRBJ2-7,TRBD1,TGTGCCAGTAGTATGATGCTTGGGACAGGGGATGACGAGCAGTACTTC,CASSMMLGTGDDEQYF
NA,TRBV12-3/TRBV12-4,TRBJ2-7,NA,TGTGCCAGCAGTATCTATCGCGAGCAGTACTTC,CASSIYREQYF
once,TRBV25-1,TRBJ2-7,TRBD1,TGTGCCAGCAAACAAACGGGACAGGGCCACGAGCAGTACTTC,CASKQTGQGHEQYF